These 29 T cell receptor beta chains were all obtained from the same sample, sequenced in a study of blood T cell repertoires in COVID-19. Repertoires were generated with immunoSEQ multiplex PCR, while TCRdb's copy carries only in-frame clones and drops some. This table has about 170,000 clones, approximately 84% appearing once. Sequencing input: peripheral blood. The source is a woman of 80 years or more with COVID-19, enrolled during active disease.

The chain employs TRBV4-1 and TRBJ2-1, with 7 bases that match TRBD2. Per the germline V gene, CDR1 is MGHRA and CDR2 is YSYEKL. CDR3 size: 13 residues. The J segment lost 4 bases and the V segment lost 3 bases, leaving 0 bases of the junction unmatched. The CDR3 coding sequence is TGCGCCAGCAGCCAGGGAGGGTACAATGAGCAGTTCTTC. Translation: CASSQGGYNEQFF.

The chain links TRBV9 to TRBJ2-1; perhaps TRBD2 as D (6 bases). Per the germline V gene, CDR1 is SGDLS and CDR2 is YYNGEE. V was trimmed by 0 bases and J by 9 bases, leaving 16 bases between them. CDR3 length: 15 amino acids. In DNA, the CDR3 is TGTGCCAGCAGCGTAGATCCCTCCTCGGGGGTTGAGCAGTTCTTC. It translates to CASSVDPSSGVEQFF.

This clone has a single count. The V and J genes are TRBV27 and TRBJ1-2; D perhaps matches TRBD1 (6 bases). The CDR3 is 15 amino acids. Germline lookup yields CDR1 MNHEY and CDR2 SMNVEV (reference sequence). Trimming removed 4 bases from V and 4 bases from J, with 16 bases in between. The CDR3 loop reads CASSYGSGGAYGYTF. DNA of the CDR3: TGTGCCAGCAGTTATGGATCCGGGGGGGCCTATGGCTACACCTTC.

The chain is built from TRBV7-3 and TRBJ2-1; possibly TRBD1 for D (5 bases). In germline, CDR1 is SGHTA, CDR2 FQGTGA. This CDR3 has 15 amino acids. Trimming shortened V by 5 bases and J by 4 bases, and 15 bases separated the two germline ends. This chain's CDR3 is CASSPREVRYNEQFF. Written as DNA, the CDR3 is TGTGCCAGCAGCCCCAGGGAAGTCAGATACAATGAGCAGTTCTTC.

The chain employs TRBV18 and TRBJ2-5, with 7 bases aligning to TRBD1. The CDR3 contains 14 residues. V dropped 6 bases and J dropped 4; count of bases not matched to a gene: 8. Looked up from germline, CDR1 is KGHSH and CDR2 is LQKENI. DNA for the CDR3: TGTGCCAGCTCGCGCTGGACAGGACGAGAGACCCAGTACTTC. The encoded protein is CASSRWTGRETQYF. Complete variable domain (other parts from reference TRBV18 and TRBJ2-5): NAGVMQNPRHLVRRRGQEARLRCSPMKGHSHVYWYRQLPEEGLKFMVYLQKENIIDESGMPKERFSAEFPKEGPSILRIQQVVRGDSAAYFCASSRWTGRETQYFGPGTRLLVL.

This chain joins TRBV19 and TRBJ1-2; TRBD1 agrees at 7 bases. CDR3 length equals 14 residues. CDR1 is LNHDA, CDR2 SQIVND, per germline (reference sequence). Trimming at V came to 8 bases and at J to 2 bases, leaving 8 bases not matched to a gene. This CDR3 is CASRPPGGNYGYTF. In DNA, the CDR3 is TGTGCCAGTCGCCCCCCAGGGGGAAACTATGGCTACACCTTC.

The DNA for the CDR3 is TGTGCTAGTGGTTTGAAAACAACTACGGGACAGGGTCGGGATACGCAGTATTTT. It is translated as CASGLKTTTGQGRDTQYF. The V call is TRBV12-5, the J call TRBJ2-3, with TRBD1 identical over 9 bases. With V trimmed by 2 bases and J by 6 bases, 15 bases remained unmatched. CDR3 length: 18 amino acids. Germline assignment: CDR1 LGHNT and CDR2 FRNRAP.

This clone has just one count. The CDR3 loop is CASSSIAGAYNEQFF. In DNA form, the CDR3 reads TGTGCCAGCAGCTCTATAGCGGGGGCGTACAATGAGCAGTTCTTC. The chain links TRBV11-2 to TRBJ2-1; 9 bases line up with TRBD2. The CDR3 is 15 amino acids. V lost 4 bases and J lost 4; bases outside the gene matches: 5. CDR1 and CDR2 (germline): SGHAT, FQNNGV.

The chain combines TRBV27 with TRBJ2-1; 8 bases line up with TRBD1. This CDR3 contains 15 residues. Germline lookup yields CDR1 MNHEY and CDR2 SMNVEV (reference sequence). V lost 6 bases, J lost 3 bases, and 7 bases stayed unmatched. In DNA form, the CDR3 reads TGTGCCAGCAGAAGGACAGGGTTAGGCTACAATGAGCAGTTCTTC. Protein sequence: CASRRTGLGYNEQFF.

The V call is TRBV27, the J call TRBJ2-3; a weak D match, TRBD1 (6 bases). The CDR3 has 17 amino acids. V was cut by 6 bases and J by 1 base, with 20 bases left in between. CDR1 and CDR2 from the germline V gene are MNHEY and SMNVEV (reference sequence). DNA of the CDR3: TGTGCCAGCAGAGAAGGGGGTCACCCTTCGGGCACAGATACGCAGTATTTT. It encodes CASREGGHPSGTDTQYF.

J is TRBJ2-2 and V is TRBV7-2, with 7 bases matching TRBD2. The CDR3 has 16 amino acids. V gave up 5 bases and J gave up 3 bases; unmatched junction bases: 9. Germline-derived CDR1 and CDR2 are SGHTA and FQGNSA. The CDR3 region has the DNA TGTGCCAGCAGCCCCCCCTGGGGGGGTGACACCGGGGAGCTGTTTTTT. Encoded protein: CASSPPWGGDTGELFF.

The chain employs TRBV15 and TRBJ1-5; D is ambiguous. The V gene lost 0 bases and the J gene lost 0 bases, with 6 bases spanning the gap. CDR3 length: 15 amino acids. Germline assignment: CDR1 LNHNV and CDR2 YYDKDF (reference sequence). For the CDR3, the DNA is TGTGCCACCAGCAGAGATCCAGTTAGCAATCAGCCCCAGCATTTT. The encoded protein is CATSRDPVSNQPQHF.

The chain recombines TRBV29-1 with TRBJ2-3, with 7 bases lining up with TRBD2. From germline, CDR1 is SQVTM and CDR2 ANQGSEA. The V segment lost 4 bases and the J segment 1 base; nucleotides outside the gene matches: 5. The CDR3 runs 14 residues. The CDR3 DNA reads as TGCAGCGTTGCGACTCGGGAGGGCACAGATACGCAGTATTTT. Amino acid sequence: CSVATREGTDTQYF.

The chain uses TRBV18 and TRBJ2-7; possibly TRBD2 for D (5 bases). The CDR3 is made up of 15 amino acids. CDR1 and CDR2 from the germline V gene are KGHSH and LQKENI. V was trimmed by 3 bases and J by 2 bases, leaving 14 bases between them. CDR3 region: CASSPTGIMTYEQYF. The CDR3 DNA is TGTGCCAGCTCACCTACCGGGATCATGACCTACGAGCAGTACTTC.

The V gene is TRBV27, the J gene TRBJ1-2, with 11 bases lining up with TRBD1. The CDR3 loop spans 16 amino acids. Germline assignment: CDR1 MNHEY and CDR2 SMNVEV (reference sequence). V lost 4 bases, J lost 3 bases, and 7 bases stayed unmatched. The CDR3 nucleotides read TGTGCCAGCAGTTGGGGACAGGGGGTCTCATACTATGGCTACACCTTC. Encoded protein: CASSWGQGVSYYGYTF.

This clone was detected once. The V gene is TRBV7-2, the J gene TRBJ2-7; a possible D gene is TRBD1 (6 bases). Looked up from germline, CDR1 is SGHTA and CDR2 is FQGNSA. CDR3 size: 16 residues. The V end lost 5 bases, the J end lost 0 bases, and 17 bases lay between the germline ends. The chain's CDR3 is CASSPRQAESSYEQYF. The CDR3 DNA is TGTGCCAGCAGCCCCCGACAGGCGGAGAGCTCCTACGAGCAGTACTTC.

This clone is a singleton in its sample. The V call is TRBV2, the J call TRBJ2-5; tentative D call: TRBD1 (6 bases). The CDR3 sequence is 15 residues long. The V gene's germline CDR1 is SNHLY and CDR2 FYNNEI. The ends were cut back, 3 bases at V and 5 bases at J, with 16 bases in the middle. The CDR3 spells CASSEGALRGETQYF. DNA for the CDR3: TGTGCCAGCAGTGAGGGGGCTCTTAGGGGCGAGACCCAGTACTTC.

The rearrangement joins TRBV21-1 to TRBJ1-5; TRBD1 is the table's D call and was not checked against the DNA. TRBV21-1 is labeled a pseudogene. The CDR3 length is 20 residues. This chain's CDR3 is CASSKGRTGPNVKTGQPQHF. The CDR3 bases are TGTGCCAGCAGCAAAGGAAGGACAGGACCGAATGTCAAGACGGGACAGCCCCAGCATTTT.

This clone has a handful of counts. The chain couples TRBV24-1 to TRBJ1-5, with TRBD1 matching 8 bases. Germline V gives CDR1 KGHDR, CDR2 SFDVKD. J was trimmed by 5 bases and V by 9 bases; bases with no gene match: 17. The CDR3 consists of 17 residues. The CDR3 DNA reads TGTGCCACCCGTGCTCGGGACAGGCGTAGAGGCGATCAGCCCCAGCATTTT. Amino acid sequence: CATRARDRRRGDQPQHF.

The V gene is TRBV7-8, the J gene TRBJ2-1; D is perhaps TRBD1 (5 bases). Between the trimmed V and J ends, which lost 4 bases and 0 bases, there was a span of 13 bases. Germline V lookup: CDR1 SGHVS, CDR2 FQNEAQ. This CDR3 is 16 amino acids long. Written as DNA, the CDR3 is TGTGCCAGCAGCTGGCAGGGTCTGAGCTCCTACAATGAGCAGTTCTTC. The encoded protein is CASSWQGLSSYNEQFF.

The chain combines TRBV14 with TRBJ2-1, with a possible D match to TRBD1 (6 bases). The CDR3 is made up of 21 amino acids. CDR1 is SGHDN, CDR2 FVKESK, per germline. The ends were cut back, 0 bases at V and 1 base at J, with 25 bases in the middle. The CDR3 DNA sequence: TGTGCCAGCAGCCAAGATGAGGGGGACAACTCAGACACGGAATCCTACAATGAGCAGTTCTTC. Protein sequence: CASSQDEGDNSDTESYNEQFF.

In nucleotides, the CDR3 is TGTGCCACCAGCCCAGGGAACACTGAAGCTTTCTTT. Amino acids: CATSPGNTEAFF. The chain has TRBV15 and TRBJ1-1, with D unresolved. With 5 bases removed from V and 1 base from J, the gap between germline ends came to 5 bases. In germline, CDR1 is LNHNV, CDR2 YYDKDF (reference sequence). The CDR3 spans 12 residues.

The chain combines TRBV5-1 with TRBJ1-4, with TRBD1 matching over 7 bases. Germline assignment: CDR1 SGHRS and CDR2 YFSETQ. The CDR3 contains 15 residues. Trimming cost V 5 bases and J 6 bases; bases outside gene matches: 10. Written as DNA, the CDR3 is TGCGCCAGCAGACCTGGGGGCAGGGGGTATGAAAAACTGTTTTTT. Protein: CASRPGGRGYEKLFF.

The chain joins TRBV5-1 to TRBJ2-7, with TRBD2 matching over 11 bases. Germline V gives CDR1 SGHRS, CDR2 YFSETQ. The length of the CDR3 is 15 residues. With V trimmed by 4 bases and J by 11 bases, 14 bases remained unmatched. The CDR3 here is CASSVGRLAGGPEYF. Here the CDR3 DNA reads TGCGCCAGCAGCGTGGGGAGATTAGCGGGAGGGCCGGAGTACTTC. The full variable domain, in which reference TRBV5-1 and TRBJ2-7 provide the parts outside the CDR3, is KAGVTQTPRYLIKTRGQQVTLSCSPISGHRSVSWYQQTPGQGLQFLFEYFSETQRNKGNFPGRFSGRQFSNSRSEMNVSTLELGDSALYLCASSVGRLAGGPEYFGPGTRLTVT.

This chain joins TRBV28 and TRBJ1-2; 8 bases are a match to TRBD1. Germline CDR1 reads MDHEN; CDR2 reads SYDVKM. The CDR3 is made up of 15 amino acids. J was trimmed by 0 bases and V by 2 bases; bases with no gene match: 2. The CDR3 loop reads CASSLTGGPNYGYTF. CDR3 bases: TGTGCCAGCAGTTTAACAGGGGGACCTAACTATGGCTACACCTTC.

This sequence joins TRBV6-6 and TRBJ2-7; 10 bases align to TRBD2. The CDR3 consists of 15 residues. V lost 5 bases to trimming and J lost 5 bases; unmatched junction nucleotides: 9. Looked up from germline, CDR1 is MNHNY and CDR2 is SVGAGI (reference sequence). CDR3 in amino acids: CASSDLSGRIDEQYF. CDR3 sequence (DNA): TGTGCCAGCAGTGACCTTAGCGGGAGGATAGACGAGCAGTACTTC.

The table lists this clone with a few counts. The chain recombines TRBV6-5 with TRBJ1-2, with 7 bases fitting TRBD1. The ends lost 4 bases at V and 3 bases at J; junction bases unmatched: 2. Germline CDR1 reads MNHEY; CDR2 reads SVGAGI. CDR3 size: 13 residues. In nucleotides, the CDR3 is TGTGCCAGCAGTTCAGGGGGATACTATGGCTACACCTTC. Protein sequence: CASSSGGYYGYTF.

This clone was detected once. The gene calls are TRBV7-2 and TRBJ2-7; D is possibly TRBD1 (5 bases). V was cut by 1 base and J by 6 bases, with 10 bases left in between. CDR1 is SGHTA, CDR2 FQGNSA, per germline. This CDR3 is built from 13 residues. CDR3 region: CASSLVQGSEQYF. The DNA for the CDR3 is TGTGCCAGCAGCTTAGTCCAGGGCTCCGAGCAGTACTTC. Full variable domain (missing parts from reference TRBV7-2 and TRBJ2-7): GAGVSQSPSNKVTEKGKDVELRCDPISGHTALYWYRQSLGQGLEFLIYFQGNSAPDKSGLPSDRFSAERTGGSVSTLTIQRTQQEDSAVYLCASSLVQGSEQYFGPGTRLTVT.

This chain joins TRBV18 and TRBJ2-3; TRBD1 matches at 10 bases. The CDR3 contains 15 residues. The V and J ends lost 6 bases and 2 bases, in that order; junction bases with no gene match: 5. CDR1 is KGHSH and CDR2 is LQKENI in the germline V gene. The CDR3 DNA is TGTGCCAGCTCGCAGACAGGGGGCATCACAGATACGCAGTATTTT. Translated, it gives CASSQTGGITDTQYF.